These 5 T cell receptor beta chains originate from one sample sequenced in a study of patients and donors after allogeneic stem cell transplantation. TCRdb re-called the RT-PCR reads through MiXCR, storing one row per CDR3 protein. The sample contains around 240,000 distinct CDR3 sequences, 13% to 15% of which appear only once. The sample was blood, either unsorted or a sorted T cell fraction (not recorded which). The source is a human donor who was either an allogeneic HSCT recipient or a stem cell or donor lymphocyte infusion donor (not recorded which). It is not recorded whose cells these are; they may come from a transplant donor.

This clonotype was recorded at least ten times. The J gene is TRBJ2-7, the V gene TRBV11-3; 8 positions match TRBD1. CDR1 and CDR2 (germline): SGHNT, YENEEA. V shed 5 bases and J 7 bases; nucleotides not matched to a gene: 10. This CDR3 spans 14 amino acids. The CDR3 DNA sequence: TGTGCCAGCAGCCCCGGGGCGACAGGGGAGGAGCAGTACTTC. It yields the protein CASSPGATGEEQYF. The full variable domain, with the rest looked up from reference TRBV11-3 and TRBJ2-7, is EAGVVQSPRYKIIEKKQPVAFWCNPISGHNTLYWYLQNLGQGPELLIRYENEEAVDDSQLPKDRFSAERLKGVDSTLKIQPAELGDSAVYLCASSPGATGEEQYFGPGTRLTVT.

V gene TRBV30 combines with J gene TRBJ1-2, with D unresolved. CDR3 size: 12 residues. The germline CDR1 and CDR2 sequences are GTSNPN and SVGIG (reference sequence). Trimming removed 4 bases at V and 7 bases at J, with 13 bases between. CDR3 DNA: TGTGCCTGGAATCTAGGTTGGGTTGGCTACACCTTC. Protein sequence: CAWNLGWVGYTF.

The table lists this clonotype with a few counts. This chain links TRBV11-2 with TRBJ1-1; 12 bases are shared with TRBD1. The junction had 9 bases not matched to a gene; V was cut back by 5 bases and J by 5 bases. The CDR3 covers 16 residues. Germline V CDR1 and CDR2: SGHAT, FQNNGV. Here the CDR3 DNA reads TGTGCCAGCAGCCCCGCGGGGGACAGGGGGCGGACTGAAGCTTTCTTT. It encodes CASSPAGDRGRTEAFF. Based on the CDR3 plus reference TRBV11-2 and TRBJ1-1, the full variable domain is EAGVAQSPRYKIIEKRQSVAFWCNPISGHATLYWYQQILGQGPKLLIQFQNNGVVDDSQLPKDRFSAERLKGVDSTLKIQPAKLEDSAVYLCASSPAGDRGRTEAFFGQGTRLTVV.

The chain is built from TRBV6-6 and TRBJ1-2, with D hard to call. CDR1 MNHNY and CDR2 SVGAGI come from the germline V gene (reference sequence). The length of the CDR3 is 13 residues. V gave up 3 bases and J gave up 6 bases, with 11 bases separating them. CDR3 sequence: CASSYTLRDGYTF. The CDR3 region has the DNA TGTGCCAGCAGTTATACGCTCCGGGATGGCTACACCTTC.

The chain combines TRBV7-9 with TRBJ2-1; TRBD2 aligns across 9 bases. CDR3 size: 14 residues. Germline CDR1 reads SEHNR; CDR2 reads FQNEAQ (reference sequence). V was pared by 4 bases and J by 2 bases, with 0 bases of the junction left unmatched. This CDR3 is CASSSSGTYNEQFF. The CDR3 coding sequence is TGTGCCAGCAGCTCTAGCGGGACCTACAATGAGCAGTTCTTC.